A single sample is the source of the 13 T cell receptor beta chains below, sequenced in a study of shared clonotypes between healthy human individuals. Assay: immunoSEQ multiplex PCR; the TCRdb copy retains only in-frame clones and omits some. This table has 2 million to 2.5 million clones, about 94% appearing once. The specimen was naive CD4+ T cells sorted from blood. Documented subset: CD45RA+ positively selected. Receptors originate from a man between 18 and 29 years old in good health.

This clone was detected once. The gene calls are TRBV27 and TRBJ1-2; the match to TRBD1 covers 9 bases. The CDR3 is 15 amino acids. Losses at the gene ends were 0 bases for V and 8 bases for J; bases not matched to a gene: 7. The germline V gene has CDR1 MNHEY and CDR2 SMNVEV (reference sequence). CDR3: CASSLSGQGIMGYTF. Here the CDR3 DNA reads TGTGCCAGCAGTTTATCAGGACAGGGGATTATGGGCTACACCTTC.

This rearrangement joins TRBV2 to TRBJ2-2; 7 bases match TRBD1. The CDR3 consists of 18 residues. Germline lookup yields CDR1 SNHLY and CDR2 FYNNEI. With 6 bases clipped from V and 0 bases from J, the junction kept 13 bases outside the gene matches. As DNA, the CDR3 is TGTGCCAGCAGCGAAACCCCCTCTCAGGGGGCGAACACCGGGGAGCTGTTTTTT. It translates to CASSETPSQGANTGELFF.

The chain joins TRBV10-2 to TRBJ2-5; D perhaps matches TRBD2 (6 bases). V was cut by 10 bases and J by 9 bases, with 21 bases left in between. Germline CDR1 is WSHSY and CDR2 is SAAADI. The CDR3 has 13 amino acids. The CDR3, as DNA: TGCGCCACCAAAGGAACAGGCCGCGGGGCCCAGTACTTC. This encodes CATKGTGRGAQYF.

This clone has just one count. The V gene is TRBV6-6, the J gene TRBJ1-2; D remains ambiguous. V was clipped by 4 bases and J by 0 bases, with 9 bases between them. The CDR3 is 14 amino acids. Germline loops: CDR1 MNHNY, CDR2 SVGAGI (reference sequence). The DNA for the CDR3 is TGTGCCAGCAGTTCCGCCCTGGCTAACTATGGCTACACCTTC. Its translation is CASSSALANYGYTF.

The V gene is TRBV10-3, the J gene TRBJ1-2, with D unclear. The germline gives CDR1 ENHRY, CDR2 SYGVKD. V was clipped by 2 bases and J by 7 bases, with 11 bases between them. The CDR3 covers 13 residues. The CDR3 bases are TGTGCCATCAGTGAGCTTTTGCACGGTGGCTACACCTTC. Translated, it gives CAISELLHGGYTF.

The chain uses TRBV27 and TRBJ2-3, with D maybe TRBD2 (5 bases). Germline V CDR1 and CDR2: MNHEY, SMNVEV (reference sequence). The CDR3 sequence is 14 residues long. V lost 5 bases and J lost 2, with 11 bases in between. CDR3 sequence reads: CASSVTSSTDTQYF. CDR3 DNA sequence: TGTGCCAGCAGTGTTACTAGTTCCACAGATACGCAGTATTTT.

V and J are TRBV9 and TRBJ2-5; tentative D call: TRBD1 (5 bases). With 2 bases removed from V and 5 bases from J, the gap between germline ends came to 10 bases. The CDR3 is 13 residues long. Germline assignment: CDR1 SGDLS and CDR2 YYNGEE. The CDR3 nucleotides are TGTGCCAGCAGCGTGGGCCCAGGGGAGACCCAGTACTTC. Translated: CASSVGPGETQYF.

The chain has TRBV28 and TRBJ2-7, with 12 bases that match TRBD1. Germline trimming cut 5 bases from V and 7 bases from J; bases unmatched to any gene: 9. This CDR3 is built from 15 residues. Germline lookup yields CDR1 MDHEN and CDR2 SYDVKM. CDR3: CASSGTGTGGWEQYF. Written as DNA, the CDR3 is TGTGCCAGCAGTGGGACCGGGACAGGGGGCTGGGAGCAGTACTTC.

The rearrangement uses TRBV27 and TRBJ1-6; D ambiguous. The germline V gene encodes CDR1 MNHEY and CDR2 SMNVEV (reference sequence). This CDR3 contains 16 residues. Deletions cut 0 bases from V and 0 bases from J, with 6 bases between. CDR3 in DNA: TGTGCCAGCAGTTTATCGGTCAACTCCTATAATTCACCCCTCCACTTT. This sequence encodes CASSLSVNSYNSPLHF.

V usage is TRBV10-3 and J usage is TRBJ2-7; tentative D call: TRBD2 (5 bases). Trimming took off 0 bases at V and 2 bases at J, with 11 bases between the two ends. CDR3 size: 15 residues. Germline V gives CDR1 ENHRY, CDR2 SYGVKD. The CDR3 region is CAISESSGSPYEQYF. In DNA form, the CDR3 reads TGTGCCATCAGTGAGTCCTCGGGGAGTCCCTACGAGCAGTACTTC.

CDR3 sequence (DNA): TGTGCCACCTCGACAACGGGAGCTTCCACAGATACGCAGTATTTT. This gives the protein CATSTTGASTDTQYF. The V call is TRBV6-5, the J call TRBJ2-3; perhaps TRBD2 as D (6 bases). This CDR3 contains 15 residues. V was cut by 10 bases and J by 2 bases, with 19 bases left in between. Germline V gives CDR1 MNHEY, CDR2 SVGAGI.

This clone was seen a single time. The chain couples TRBV2 to TRBJ1-2; 10 bases align to TRBD1. The CDR3 is 15 amino acids. The germline V gene has CDR1 SNHLY and CDR2 FYNNEI. J was trimmed by 4 bases and V by 6 bases; bases with no gene match: 8. CDR3 sequence reads: CASSPGQGGPYGYTF. The CDR3 DNA follows: TGTGCCAGCAGCCCTGGACAGGGGGGCCCCTATGGCTACACCTTC.

The gene calls are TRBV27 and TRBJ1-2; a possible D gene is TRBD1 (5 bases). V dropped 2 bases and J dropped 8 bases, with 15 bases sitting between them. This CDR3 is 14 amino acids long. Germline CDR1 is MNHEY and CDR2 is SMNVEV (reference sequence). CDR3 protein: CASSLRAPGSGYTF. The CDR3 nucleotides are TGTGCCAGCAGTTTAAGGGCCCCAGGGAGCGGCTACACCTTC.